This note documents a single T cell receptor beta chain sequence. What it recognizes is unknown. This sample is drawn from a study of T cells in tuberculosis. Notes on the study in general: Smaller alpha distances in active tuberculosis partly reflected shorter CDR3-alpha lengths. Cases with active tuberculosis were adults, while controls were adolescents.

Unsorted cryopreserved PBMC were sequenced, averaging about 100,000 T cells per clinical donor. Profiled with immunoSEQ multiplex PCR; TCRdb holds only in-frame clones, not every one. This table has about 41,000 clones, approximately 95% appearing once. After removal of 0 bases from V and 4 bases from J, the junction contained 4 bases not matched to a gene. Germline V lookup: CDR1 SGHDT, CDR2 YYEEEE. The CDR3 length is 15 residues. Sequencing was done on a sample of PBMCs. This TCR came from a donor under 30 with latent tuberculosis or without tuberculosis infection. J is TRBJ2-5 and V is TRBV5-6, with TRBD2 matching over 9 bases. CDR3 in amino acids: CASSLDLAGLETQYF. CDR3 coding DNA: TGTGCCAGCAGCTTGGACCTAGCGGGGCTAGAGACCCAGTACTTC.